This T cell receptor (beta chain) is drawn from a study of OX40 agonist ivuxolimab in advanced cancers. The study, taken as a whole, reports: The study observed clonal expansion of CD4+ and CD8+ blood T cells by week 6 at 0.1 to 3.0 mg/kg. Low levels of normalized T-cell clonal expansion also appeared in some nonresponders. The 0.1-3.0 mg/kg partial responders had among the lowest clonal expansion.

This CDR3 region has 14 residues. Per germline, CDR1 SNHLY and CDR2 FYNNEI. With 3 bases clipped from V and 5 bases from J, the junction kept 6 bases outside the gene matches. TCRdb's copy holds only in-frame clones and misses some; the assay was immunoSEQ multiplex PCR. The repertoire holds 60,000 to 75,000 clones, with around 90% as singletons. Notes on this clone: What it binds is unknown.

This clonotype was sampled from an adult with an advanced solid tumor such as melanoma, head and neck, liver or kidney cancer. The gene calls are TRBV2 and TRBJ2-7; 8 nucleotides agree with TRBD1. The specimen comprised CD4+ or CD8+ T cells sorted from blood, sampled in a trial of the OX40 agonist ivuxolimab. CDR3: CASSDGQGYNEQYF. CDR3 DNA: TGTGCCAGCAGTGATGGACAGGGATACAACGAGCAGTACTTC.